These 23 T cell receptor beta chains share one sample of origin, sequenced in a study of blood T cell repertoires in COVID-19. Repertoires were generated with immunoSEQ multiplex PCR, while TCRdb's copy carries only in-frame clones and drops some. The profile shows around 300,000 clones, around nine tenths of them singletons. Sample: PBMCs or T cells enriched from blood (not recorded which). The receptors originated from a woman in her forties who had recovered from COVID-19.

Concerning this clone itself: Other nucleotide sequences from this sample produce the same CDR3. The chain couples TRBV9 to TRBJ1-5, with no clear D. Germline assignment: CDR1 SGDLS and CDR2 YYNGEE. V shed 0 bases and J shed 4 bases, with 8 bases lying between them. The CDR3 covers 14 residues. The CDR3 protein is CASSVEGANQPQHF. The CDR3 region has the DNA TGTGCCAGCAGCGTAGAGGGAGCTAATCAGCCCCAGCATTTT.

This clone was detected once. This CDR3 reads CASSLVTGSTLGTEAFF. DNA of the CDR3: TGTGCCAGCAGCTTGGTGACAGGGAGTACCTTGGGGACTGAAGCTTTCTTT. V and J are TRBV5-6 and TRBJ1-1; 7 bases fit TRBD1. Trimming at V came to 0 bases and at J to 5 bases, leaving 13 bases not matched to a gene. The CDR3 is 17 residues long. CDR1 and CDR2 from the germline V gene are SGHDT and YYEEEE.

This chain connects TRBV27 to TRBJ1-1; D remains ambiguous. The CDR3 runs to 17 residues. V lost 0 bases, J lost 6 bases, and 20 bases lay in between. Per the germline V gene, CDR1 is MNHEY and CDR2 is SMNVEV (reference sequence). CDR3 coding DNA: TGTGCCAGCAGTTTATCTTTCCGCTCAGCGGTCCGCCCTGAAGCTTTCTTT. It specifies CASSLSFRSAVRPEAFF.

The V gene is TRBV6-6, the J gene TRBJ1-6; D unclear. The V and J ends lost 5 bases and 7 bases respectively, with 21 bases between them. From germline, CDR1 is MNHNY and CDR2 SVGAGI (reference sequence). This CDR3 comprises 17 residues. CDR3 bases: TGTGCCAGCAGTCACGGGGTCCAACAGTTTCCAAATTCACCCCTCCACTTT. Translated, it gives CASSHGVQQFPNSPLHF.

The chain is built from TRBV7-9 and TRBJ2-3; D possibly corresponds to TRBD2 (5 bases). Looked up from germline, CDR1 is SEHNR and CDR2 is FQNEAQ (reference sequence). The CDR3 runs 16 residues. Trimming took off 1 base at V and 2 bases at J, with 13 bases between the two ends. CDR3 in amino acids: CASSLGEGRHTDTQYF. CDR3 sequence (DNA): TGTGCCAGCAGCTTAGGTGAGGGCCGCCACACAGATACGCAGTATTTT.

The CDR3, as DNA: TGTGCTAGTGGTCCGAGACTAGCGGGGACCCCCAATGAGCAGTTCTTC. Translating gives CASGPRLAGTPNEQFF. The chain joins TRBV12-5 to TRBJ2-1, with 11 bases matching TRBD2. Germline CDR1 LGHNT, CDR2 FRNRAP. This CDR3 has 16 amino acids. The V segment lost 5 bases and the J segment 6 bases; nucleotides outside the gene matches: 9. Full variable domain (missing parts from reference TRBV12-5 and TRBJ2-1): DARVTQTPRHKVTEMGQEVTMRCQPILGHNTVFWYRQTMMQGLELLAYFRNRAPLDDSGMPKDRFSAEMPDATLATLKIQPSEPRDSAVYFCASGPRLAGTPNEQFFGPGTRLTVL.

The chain recombines TRBV5-8 with TRBJ2-5, with D perhaps TRBD1 (5 bases). This CDR3 is 14 amino acids long. Germline CDR1 SGHTS, CDR2 YDEGEE. Trimming took 4 bases from V and 5 from J, leaving 15 bases between them. In DNA, the CDR3 is TGTGCCAGCAGCCGGACGAACAGGCAGGAGACCCAGTACTTC. Translated, it gives CASSRTNRQETQYF.

The rearrangement joins TRBV5-1 to TRBJ1-2; 9 nucleotides agree with TRBD1. CDR1 and CDR2 from the germline V gene are SGHRS and YFSETQ. Losses at the gene ends were 2 bases for V and 1 base for J; bases not matched to a gene: 6. There are 16 residues in the CDR3. The CDR3 coding sequence is TGCGCCAGCAGCTTCGGGACAGGGTCTATTAACTATGGCTACACCTTC. Amino acids: CASSFGTGSINYGYTF. The full variable domain, rest sourced from reference TRBV5-1 and TRBJ1-2, is KAGVTQTPRYLIKTRGQQVTLSCSPISGHRSVSWYQQTPGQGLQFLFEYFSETQRNKGNFPGRFSGRQFSNSRSEMNVSTLELGDSALYLCASSFGTGSINYGYTFGSGTRLTVV.

The chain carries TRBV7-2 and TRBJ2-7; no clear D gene. Germline V lookup: CDR1 SGHTA, CDR2 FQGNSA. Trimming removed 0 bases at V and 2 bases at J, with 8 bases between. This CDR3 is built from 14 residues. The CDR3, as DNA: TGTGCCAGCAGCTTAGCGGTCAGAACCTACGAGCAGTACTTC. Amino acid sequence: CASSLAVRTYEQYF.

V is TRBV5-3 and J is TRBJ2-1, with D possibly TRBD1 on 6 matching bases. TRBV5-3 is sorted into the ORF group, with uncertain function. CDR3 length equals 16 residues. The germline V and J ends were trimmed by 2 bases and 6 bases, with 18 bases remaining between them. In nucleotides, the CDR3 is TGTGCCAGAAGCTTCACCACCTCCGGGACACTCAATGAGCAGTTCTTC. Protein product: CARSFTTSGTLNEQFF.

The CDR3 DNA follows: TGTGCCTCATCCGCAGTTCCTGGAAACACCATATATTTT. Translation: CASSAVPGNTIYF. The genes are TRBV11-2 and TRBJ1-3; the D is unclear. Trimming removed 11 bases at V and 2 bases at J, with 13 bases between. This CDR3 spans 13 amino acids. The germline V gene encodes CDR1 SGHAT and CDR2 FQNNGV.

This clone showed up just once. V gene TRBV6-5 combines with J gene TRBJ2-3; D gene unclear. CDR3 length: 14 residues. Germline assignment: CDR1 MNHEY and CDR2 SVGAGI. Between the trimmed V and J ends, which lost 7 bases and 0 bases, there was a span of 11 bases. CDR3 DNA sequence: TGTGCCAGCAAGAGGTTATCTAGCACAGATACGCAGTATTTT. This codes for CASKRLSSTDTQYF.

The V and J genes are TRBV16 and TRBJ1-1; D unclear. This CDR3 is built from 13 residues. CDR1 is KGHSY, CDR2 FQNENV, per germline. The ends were cut back, 0 bases at V and 3 bases at J, with 5 bases in the middle. CDR3: CASSQSGDTEAFF. For the CDR3, the DNA is TGTGCCAGCAGCCAATCGGGAGACACTGAAGCTTTCTTT.

The chain employs TRBV6-1 and TRBJ2-5; the D gene is possibly TRBD2 (6 bases). Trimming took 2 bases from V and 7 from J, leaving 8 bases between them. Per germline, CDR1 MNHNS and CDR2 SASEGT. This CDR3 is built from 12 residues. CDR3 DNA: TGTGCCAGCAGTGAATACGGGAGGACCCAGTACTTC. It encodes CASSEYGRTQYF.

This chain uses TRBV29-1 with TRBJ2-1; tentatively, D is TRBD2 (6 bases). The CDR3 spans 14 residues. Germline CDR1 is SQVTM and CDR2 is ANQGSEA. V was cut by 4 bases and J by 4 bases, with 14 bases left in between. The DNA of the CDR3 is TGCAGCGTTGTAACGGGACTTAGATACAATGAGCAGTTCTTC. Translation gives CSVVTGLRYNEQFF.

CDR3 nucleotide sequence: TGTGCCAGCAGCTCACCCACCCCCGGGAACACTGAAGCTTTCTTT. Protein: CASSSPTPGNTEAFF. This chain uses TRBV11-2 with TRBJ1-1, with D uncertain. V lost 4 bases and J 1 base, leaving 13 bases between the germline ends. This CDR3 spans 15 amino acids. The germline V gene encodes CDR1 SGHAT and CDR2 FQNNGV. Complete variable domain (other parts from reference TRBV11-2 and TRBJ1-1): EAGVAQSPRYKIIEKRQSVAFWCNPISGHATLYWYQQILGQGPKLLIQFQNNGVVDDSQLPKDRFSAERLKGVDSTLKIQPAKLEDSAVYLCASSSPTPGNTEAFFGQGTRLTVV.

The chain recombines TRBV4-1 with TRBJ2-7, with D perhaps TRBD2 (6 bases). In germline, CDR1 is MGHRA, CDR2 YSYEKL. The CDR3 covers 17 residues. V shed 0 bases and J shed 2 bases, with 17 bases lying between them. The CDR3 spells CASSQDGWGRRPYEQYF. The CDR3, as DNA: TGCGCCAGCAGCCAAGATGGGTGGGGGAGGAGACCCTACGAGCAGTACTTC.

This chain joins TRBV7-2 and TRBJ1-2, with TRBD1 as a possible D gene (5 bases). Germline V gene sequence: CDR1 SGHTA, CDR2 FQGNSA. This CDR3 is built from 14 residues. V was clipped by 5 bases and J by 5 bases, with 15 bases between them. CDR3 sequence: CASSPLGQSYGYTF. As DNA, the CDR3 is TGTGCCAGCAGCCCCTTGGGGCAGTCGTATGGCTACACCTTC. Looking up the rest from reference TRBV7-2 and TRBJ1-2 gives the full variable domain: GAGVSQSPSNKVTEKGKDVELRCDPISGHTALYWYRQSLGQGLEFLIYFQGNSAPDKSGLPSDRFSAERTGGSVSTLTIQRTQQEDSAVYLCASSPLGQSYGYTFGSGTRLTVV.

V gene TRBV2 combines with J gene TRBJ1-1; D may be TRBD1 (5 bases). V gave up 1 base and J gave up 4 bases, with 13 bases separating them. This CDR3 contains 15 residues. Per the germline V gene, CDR1 is SNHLY and CDR2 is FYNNEI. CDR3 residues: CASSEEGKKATEAFF. The CDR3 nucleotides are TGTGCCAGCAGTGAAGAGGGGAAAAAGGCCACTGAAGCTTTCTTT.

The chain joins TRBV7-3 to TRBJ2-2, with D possibly matching TRBD1 (5 bases). CDR3 length: 17 amino acids. The germline V gene has CDR1 SGHTA and CDR2 FQGTGA. Trimming shortened V by 2 bases and J by 6 bases, and 19 bases separated the two germline ends. The CDR3 spells CASSLESGRVSAGELFF. For the CDR3, the DNA is TGTGCCAGCAGCTTAGAATCCGGCAGGGTGTCGGCCGGGGAGCTGTTTTTT.

The CDR3 bases are TGTGCCATCAGTGATTTGAGGGAGGGGAAATCTGAAGCTTTCTTT. It is translated as CAISDLREGKSEAFF. The chain links TRBV10-3 to TRBJ1-1; D perhaps matches TRBD1 (5 bases). The CDR3 loop spans 15 amino acids. The ends were cut back, 3 bases at V and 6 bases at J, with 17 bases in the middle. Germline assignment: CDR1 ENHRY and CDR2 SYGVKD.

This sequence joins TRBV11-2 and TRBJ2-7; TRBD2 aligns across 7 bases. The CDR3 extends over 19 amino acids. CDR1 is SGHAT and CDR2 is FQNNGV in the germline V gene. Trimming took 0 bases from V and 3 from J; bases not matched to a gene: 17. CDR3 sequence: CASSLDRGGGRFSFYEQYF. In nucleotides, the CDR3 is TGTGCCAGCAGCTTAGATCGCGGGGGAGGAAGATTCAGTTTCTACGAGCAGTACTTC.

The J gene is TRBJ1-4, the V gene TRBV5-1; a possible D gene is TRBD1 (6 bases). V was clipped by 4 bases and J by 7 bases, with 14 bases between them. The CDR3 has 14 amino acids. Germline lookup yields CDR1 SGHRS and CDR2 YFSETQ. Written as DNA, the CDR3 is TGCGCCAGCAGCCTACAGGGTACCGGTGAAAAACTGTTTTTT. Its protein is CASSLQGTGEKLFF.